A single sample is the source of the 30 T cell receptor beta chains below, sequenced in a study of tumor-infiltrating lymphocytes in localized non-small cell lung cancer. Profiling relied on immunoSEQ multiplex PCR, and the TCRdb table lists in-frame clones only, not all of them. The sample consists of some 10,000 clones, over 75% of them appearing once. The sequencing input was uninvolved lung tissue not adjacent to the tumor. The receptors were gathered from a human donor with non-small cell lung cancer.

Of note for this clone: In the same sample, other DNA sequences code for this CDR3. The J gene is TRBJ2-7, the V gene TRBV2; D gene ambiguous. V was shortened by 6 bases and J by 3 bases, with 9 bases between the two germline ends. The V gene's germline CDR1 is SNHLY and CDR2 FYNNEI. The CDR3 spans 12 residues. This CDR3 reads CASSPDDYEQYF. CDR3 DNA: TGTGCCAGCAGCCCGGATGACTACGAGCAGTACTTC.

The V and J genes are TRBV5-1 and TRBJ2-3, with D possibly being TRBD2 (6 bases). Between the trimmed V and J ends, which lost 0 bases and 3 bases, there was a span of 11 bases. Germline V gives CDR1 SGHRS, CDR2 YFSETQ. CDR3 length: 15 amino acids. The CDR3 bases are TGCGCCAGCAGCTTGGATCCGGGGGTAACAGATACGCAGTATTTT. Encoded protein: CASSLDPGVTDTQYF.

The V call is TRBV30, the J call TRBJ2-3; D is unresolved. This CDR3 contains 11 residues. Per germline, CDR1 GTSNPN and CDR2 SVGIG (reference sequence). The V end lost 5 bases, the J end lost 13 bases, and 16 bases lay between the germline ends. The CDR3 protein is CAWAADFRKYF. CDR3 DNA: TGTGCCTGGGCCGCCGACTTTCGGAAGTATTTT.

The chain links TRBV5-1 to TRBJ2-5, with D unclear. CDR3 length: 11 amino acids. Per germline, CDR1 SGHRS and CDR2 YFSETQ. V was pared by 4 bases and J by 2 bases, with 3 bases between. As DNA, the CDR3 is TGCGCCAGCAGCGAACAAGAGACCCAGTACTTC. It translates to CASSEQETQYF.

The genes are TRBV7-9 and TRBJ1-2; weak D call: TRBD1 (6 bases). Germline V CDR1 and CDR2: SEHNR, FQNEAQ (reference sequence). V shed 2 bases and J shed 10 bases, with 17 bases lying between them. The CDR3 totals 14 residues. This CDR3 reads CASSLTGGGLTYTF. CDR3 DNA sequence: TGTGCCAGCAGCTTAACGGGGGGCGGATTAACCTACACCTTC.

This clone was detected only once. This chain links TRBV10-1 with TRBJ2-3; D gene uncertain. The germline gives CDR1 WNHNN, CDR2 SYGVQD (reference sequence). The CDR3 spans 14 residues. V shed 3 bases and J shed 0 bases, with 7 bases lying between them. CDR3 in DNA: TGCGCCAGCAGTGAACCGGCTAGCACAGATACGCAGTATTTT. Translating it yields CASSEPASTDTQYF.

The rearrangement uses TRBV25-1 and TRBJ1-2; tentatively, D is TRBD1 (5 bases). There are 16 residues in the CDR3. The germline V and J ends were trimmed by 2 bases and 1 base, with 14 bases remaining between them. The germline CDR1 and CDR2 sequences are MGHDK and SYGVNS. The CDR3 reads CASSEPPGERNYGYTF. The CDR3 DNA reads TGTGCCAGCAGTGAACCTCCGGGGGAACGTAACTATGGCTACACCTTC.

This chain links TRBV19 with TRBJ1-4, with 7 bases identical to TRBD1. The V gene end was trimmed by 6 bases and the J gene end by 0 bases; junction bases not matched to a gene: 1. The CDR3 is 14 amino acids. CDR1 LNHDA and CDR2 SQIVND come from the germline V gene (reference sequence). CDR3 region: CASRGTATNEKLFF. Written as DNA, the CDR3 is TGTGCCAGTAGAGGGACAGCAACTAATGAAAAACTGTTTTTT.

The J gene is TRBJ2-2, the V gene TRBV28; no definite D call. The CDR3 is 14 residues long. V lost 0 bases and J lost 2, with 4 bases in between. Germline CDR1 and CDR2: MDHEN and SYDVKM. The CDR3 spells CASSLWGNTGELFF. For the CDR3, the DNA is TGTGCCAGCAGTTTATGGGGAAACACCGGGGAGCTGTTTTTT.

The CDR3 nucleotides read TGCAGCGTTCGATCTAGCACAGATACGCAGTATTTT. Protein product: CSVRSSTDTQYF. This chain links TRBV29-1 with TRBJ2-3; D is uncertain. CDR3 size: 12 residues. The ends were cut back, 5 bases at V and 0 bases at J, with 6 bases in the middle. Germline V lookup: CDR1 SQVTM, CDR2 ANQGSEA.

The CDR3 sequence: CASSFIQGAKNIQYF. The CDR3 DNA follows: TGTGCCAGCAGCTTTATACAGGGAGCCAAAAACATTCAGTACTTC. This chain joins TRBV5-6 and TRBJ2-4, with D possibly being TRBD1 (6 bases). The germline V gene encodes CDR1 SGHDT and CDR2 YYEEEE. The CDR3 loop spans 15 amino acids. V gave up 2 bases and J gave up 0 bases, with 9 bases separating them.

This rearrangement joins TRBV28 to TRBJ1-2, with 7 nucleotides matching TRBD1. The CDR3 is made up of 13 amino acids. V shed 8 bases, J shed 3 bases, and the junction held 6 bases outside the gene matches. Germline CDR1 reads MDHEN; CDR2 reads SYDVKM. In nucleotides, the CDR3 is TGTGCCAGCCATCTCGGGACAGACTATGGCTACACCTTC. It translates to CASHLGTDYGYTF.

The chain couples TRBV7-2 to TRBJ1-1, with TRBD1 as a possible D gene (5 bases). This CDR3 comprises 13 residues. Looked up from germline, CDR1 is SGHTA and CDR2 is FQGNSA. With 6 bases removed from V and 3 bases from J, the gap between germline ends came to 11 bases. The CDR3 DNA reads as TGTGCCAGCAGTTATACAGGATACACTGAAGCTTTCTTT. Its translation is CASSYTGYTEAFF.

The chain has TRBV29-1 and TRBJ2-3, with unresolved D. V lost 4 bases, J lost 3 bases, and 8 bases lay in between. The germline V gene encodes CDR1 SQVTM and CDR2 ANQGSEA. CDR3 length equals 12 residues. CDR3 protein: CSVVSGTDTQYF. The CDR3 nucleotides read TGCAGCGTTGTATCCGGAACAGATACGCAGTATTTT.

The chain links TRBV2 to TRBJ1-6; no clear D. V was cut by 7 bases and J by 4 bases, with 5 bases left in between. Germline V gene lookup returns CDR1 SNHLY and CDR2 FYNNEI. The CDR3 runs 12 residues. In DNA, the CDR3 is TGTGCCAGCAAGGCGTATAATTCACCCCTCCACTTT. This translates into CASKAYNSPLHF.

The V gene is TRBV11-3, the J gene TRBJ2-7; D is unclear. Deletions cut 4 bases from V and 7 bases from J, with 11 bases between. Germline V gives CDR1 SGHNT, CDR2 YENEEA. The CDR3 runs to 12 residues. The CDR3 protein is CASSSVSREQYF. The DNA for the CDR3 is TGTGCCAGCAGCTCGGTGTCGCGTGAGCAGTACTTC.

The V call is TRBV7-9, the J call TRBJ2-1; TRBD1 matches at 8 bases. Losses at the gene ends were 1 base for V and 7 bases for J; bases not matched to a gene: 12. Germline V gives CDR1 SEHNR, CDR2 FQNEAQ (reference sequence). This CDR3 is built from 17 residues. This CDR3 is CASSLGLGQGAGNEQFF. The CDR3 nucleotides read TGTGCCAGCAGCTTAGGATTAGGGCAGGGGGCAGGGAATGAGCAGTTCTTC.

The genes are TRBV27 and TRBJ1-6; possibly TRBD1 for D (6 bases). CDR3 length equals 16 residues. CDR1 MNHEY and CDR2 SMNVEV come from the germline V gene (reference sequence). V was trimmed by 2 bases and J by 8 bases, leaving 16 bases between them. The CDR3 here is CASSLRGGQPYSPLHF. The CDR3 DNA reads as TGTGCCAGCAGTTTAAGAGGTGGACAGCCATATTCACCCCTCCACTTT.

The chain couples TRBV2 to TRBJ2-1; D is unclear. There are 14 residues in the CDR3. The V end lost 9 bases, the J end lost 10 bases, and 22 bases lay between the germline ends. Germline values: CDR1 SNHLY, CDR2 FYNNEI. This chain's CDR3 is CASRSEPEIAEQFF. The DNA of the CDR3 is TGTGCCAGTCGCTCGGAACCCGAAATCGCCGAGCAGTTCTTC.

The genes are TRBV11-3 and TRBJ2-5; TRBD1 matches 7 bases. Trimming took 6 bases from V and 5 from J; bases not matched to a gene: 3. The CDR3 spans 12 residues. The V gene's germline CDR1 is SGHNT and CDR2 YENEEA. CDR3 sequence reads: CASRGGAETQYF. CDR3 DNA sequence: TGTGCCAGCAGAGGGGGCGCGGAGACCCAGTACTTC.

This chain connects TRBV5-1 to TRBJ2-1; TRBD1 is a possible D gene (6 bases). CDR1 is SGHRS and CDR2 is YFSETQ in the germline V gene. Trimming removed 0 bases from V and 6 bases from J, with 10 bases in between. The CDR3 sequence is 14 residues long. CDR3: CASSLGAGVNEQFF. CDR3 sequence (DNA): TGCGCCAGCAGCTTGGGAGCAGGGGTCAATGAGCAGTTCTTC.

V usage is TRBV11-2 and J usage is TRBJ2-5; 7 nucleotides align to TRBD1. CDR3 length equals 15 residues. Per the germline V gene, CDR1 is SGHAT and CDR2 is FQNNGV. Trimming cost V 5 bases and J 2 bases; bases outside gene matches: 8. CDR3 sequence reads: CASSPQTGRQETQYF. The CDR3 DNA follows: TGTGCCAGCAGCCCGCAGACAGGGCGGCAAGAGACCCAGTACTTC.

The genes are TRBV6-1 and TRBJ1-1; TRBD1 aligns across 10 bases. CDR3 length equals 16 residues. Losses at the gene ends were 1 base for V and 4 bases for J; bases not matched to a gene: 6. CDR1 is MNHNS and CDR2 is SASEGT in the germline V gene. The CDR3 nucleotides are TGTGCCAGCAGTGAAGAAGGGACAGGGGTAAGCACTGAAGCTTTCTTT. Its protein product is CASSEEGTGVSTEAFF.

The chain employs TRBV18 and TRBJ1-2, with D tentatively TRBD1 (5 bases). There are 14 residues in the CDR3. Trimming pared 3 bases from V and 4 bases from J, leaving 12 bases between. Germline V gene lookup returns CDR1 KGHSH and CDR2 LQKENI. CDR3 sequence reads: CASSPLGDGYGYTF. CDR3 nucleotide sequence: TGTGCCAGCTCACCCCTAGGGGACGGCTATGGCTACACCTTC.

Regarding this clone: Sequence at one end of the junction differs from germline and may be a read error. The chain links TRBV5-1 to TRBJ2-2; 8 bases line up with TRBD2. Germline lookup yields CDR1 SGHRS and CDR2 YFSETQ. The CDR3 length is 16 residues. The CDR3 here is CASSLAGAGGTRELFF. The CDR3 bases are TGCGCCAGCAGCTTGGCCGGGGCGGGGGGCACCAGGGAGCTGTTTTTT.

This clone appeared a few times. DNA of the CDR3: TGTGCCAGTGCAGCCCTCAGGGTGAACACTGAAGCTTTCTTT. Its protein product is CASAALRVNTEAFF. This chain joins TRBV19 and TRBJ1-1; possible D gene TRBD1, 5 bases. Trimming removed 8 bases from V and 0 bases from J, with 13 bases in between. Germline CDR1 reads LNHDA; CDR2 reads SQIVND (reference sequence). There are 14 residues in the CDR3.

The V and J genes are TRBV6-1 and TRBJ2-7, with 7 bases matching TRBD1. Germline V gives CDR1 MNHNS, CDR2 SASEGT. This CDR3 contains 15 residues. V shed 2 bases, J shed 0 bases, and the junction held 4 bases outside the gene matches. CDR3 bases: TGTGCCAGCAGTGAAAGGGGGCTCGACTCCTACGAGCAGTACTTC. As protein: CASSERGLDSYEQYF.

This clone was detected a few times. The rearrangement uses TRBV6-5 and TRBJ2-7, with D uncertain. Germline-derived CDR1 and CDR2 are MNHEY and SVGAGI. Trimming took 6 bases from V and 6 from J, leaving 15 bases between them. The CDR3 covers 13 residues. In nucleotides, the CDR3 is TGTGCCAGCAGCCTTACCGAGACTGCCGAGCAGTACTTC. Protein: CASSLTETAEQYF.

This chain links TRBV7-2 with TRBJ2-7, with 8 bases lining up with TRBD2. Looked up from germline, CDR1 is SGHTA and CDR2 is FQGNSA. The junction had 6 bases not matched to a gene; V was cut back by 2 bases and J by 0 bases. The CDR3 consists of 16 residues. CDR3 sequence reads: CASSLRRSGTSYEQYF. DNA of the CDR3: TGTGCCAGCAGCTTACGACGTAGCGGGACCTCCTACGAGCAGTACTTC.

The rearrangement links TRBV5-4 to TRBJ2-5; D ambiguous. CDR3 length: 12 amino acids. CDR1 and CDR2 (germline): SGHNT, YYREEE (reference sequence). Trimming left V 4 bases short and J 4 bases short, with 8 bases between. The CDR3 spells CASSGVGETQYF. DNA of the CDR3: TGTGCCAGCAGCGGGGTTGGAGAGACCCAGTACTTC.